This T cell receptor (beta chain) was sequenced for a study of tumor-infiltrating lymphocytes in localized non-small cell lung cancer. Study context: Some samples were collected after neoadjuvant chemotherapy; smokers, never-smokers and several histologies were included. Tumor tissue and non-adjacent uninvolved lung came from each patient.

This CDR3 is built from 15 residues. V was clipped by 0 bases and J by 0 bases, with 10 bases between them. Looked up from germline, CDR1 is SGHKS and CDR2 is YYEKEE (reference sequence). The method was immunoSEQ multiplex PCR; TCRdb's version includes in-frame clones alone and lacks a portion of them. This table holds around 17,000 clones, around 85% found once. On this clone: Its antigen remains unknown.

Study-level results: Technical variation could not be separated from intratumor heterogeneity here. Higher tumor T cell infiltration than in uninvolved lung was supported by TCRbeta sequencing.

The source material was lung tumor tissue. This receptor was taken from a human donor with non-small cell lung cancer. This rearrangement joins TRBV5-5 to TRBJ2-7; D not resolved. In nucleotides, the CDR3 is TGTGCCAGCAGCTTGGGGCAGGAGAGCTCCTACGAGCAGTACTTC. Translated, it gives CASSLGQESSYEQYF.